This T cell receptor beta chain was recorded in a study of cytomegalovirus exposure and HLA in healthy donors. In the study overall: The roughly 100 million unique TCR beta sequences, from roughly 170 million T cells, were found by an earlier analysis. Points from the study as a whole: Cytomegalovirus-associated status was assigned to 164 TCR beta chains.

Researchers ran the PCR with 60 Vbeta and 13 Jbeta primers. Profiling relied on immunoSEQ multiplex PCR, and the TCRdb table lists in-frame clones only, not all of them. The sample holds over 150,000 clones, around four fifths seen once. After removal of 5 bases from V and 2 bases from J, the junction contained 14 bases not matched to a gene. The CDR3 spans 18 residues. Germline CDR1 MDHEN, CDR2 SYDVKM. Comment on this clone: Its antigen is as yet unknown.

The sequenced material came from PBMCs. The genes are TRBV28 and TRBJ1-5; TRBD1 matches at 8 bases. The source is a middle-aged man in good health and CMV-seropositive. CDR3 bases: TGTGCCAGCAGTGGGGCAACAGGGGGGCTGGGGGGCAATCAGCCCCAGCATTTT. Encoded protein: CASSGATGGLGGNQPQHF.